The entry below gives a single TCR beta chain sequence along with its context. Its matching antigen is unknown. The CDR3 loop spans 15 amino acids. V was pared by 2 bases and J by 5 bases, with 8 bases of the junction left unmatched. Per germline, CDR1 SGHTA and CDR2 FQGNSA. This record belongs to a study of identical twins. Overall study findings and caveats: Researchers reported weaker excess twin sharing in beta out-of-frame sequences.

Template switching added a universal primer site, and cDNA bore unique molecular identifiers. TCRdb processed the 5' RACE reads anew with MiXCR; each CDR3 protein has one entry. The table lists 400,000 to 500,000 distinct CDR3 sequences, around a sixth of them singletons. Sequencing was done on a sample of naive T cells sorted from blood. V is TRBV7-2 and J is TRBJ2-7; 8 positions agree with TRBD2. This TCR was sampled from a man in his fifties or sixties in good health. The CDR3 DNA reads as TGTGCCAGCAGCTTATACGGGAGGGCCGGTAACGAGCAGTACTTC. Amino acids: CASSLYGRAGNEQYF.